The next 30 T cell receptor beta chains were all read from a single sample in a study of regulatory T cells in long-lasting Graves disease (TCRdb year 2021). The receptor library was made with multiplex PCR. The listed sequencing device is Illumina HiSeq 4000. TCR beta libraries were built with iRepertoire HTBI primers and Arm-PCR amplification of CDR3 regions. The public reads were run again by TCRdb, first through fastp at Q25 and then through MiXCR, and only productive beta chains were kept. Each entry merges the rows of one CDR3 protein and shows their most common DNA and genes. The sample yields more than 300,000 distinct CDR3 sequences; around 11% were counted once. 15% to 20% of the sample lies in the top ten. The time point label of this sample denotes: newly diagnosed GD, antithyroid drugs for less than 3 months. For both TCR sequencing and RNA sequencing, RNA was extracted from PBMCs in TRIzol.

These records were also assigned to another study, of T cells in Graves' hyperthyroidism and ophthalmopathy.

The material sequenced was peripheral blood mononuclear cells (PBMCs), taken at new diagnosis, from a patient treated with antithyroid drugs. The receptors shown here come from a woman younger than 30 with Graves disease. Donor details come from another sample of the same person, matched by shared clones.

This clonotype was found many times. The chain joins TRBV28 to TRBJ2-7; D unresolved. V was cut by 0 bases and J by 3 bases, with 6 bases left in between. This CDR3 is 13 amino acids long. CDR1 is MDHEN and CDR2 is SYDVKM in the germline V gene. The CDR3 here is CASSLWAVYEQYF. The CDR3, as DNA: TGTGCCAGCAGTTTATGGGCGGTCTACGAGCAGTACTTC.

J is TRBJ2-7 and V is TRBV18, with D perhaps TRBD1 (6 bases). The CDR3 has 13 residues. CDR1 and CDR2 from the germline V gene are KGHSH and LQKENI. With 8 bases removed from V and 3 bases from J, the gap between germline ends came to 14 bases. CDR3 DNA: TGTGCCAGCGCCCAACAGGGCTACTACGAGCAGTACTTC. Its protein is CASAQQGYYEQYF.

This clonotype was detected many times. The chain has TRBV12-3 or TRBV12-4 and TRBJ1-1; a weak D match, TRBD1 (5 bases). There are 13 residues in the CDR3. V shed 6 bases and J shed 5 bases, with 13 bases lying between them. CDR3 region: CASSNPWGTEAFF. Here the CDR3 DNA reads TGTGCCAGCAGCAATCCCTGGGGGACTGAAGCTTTCTTT.

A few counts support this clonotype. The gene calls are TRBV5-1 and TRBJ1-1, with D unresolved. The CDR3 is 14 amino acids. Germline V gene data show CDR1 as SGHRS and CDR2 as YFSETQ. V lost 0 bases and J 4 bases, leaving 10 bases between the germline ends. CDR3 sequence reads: CASSLEGSGTEAFF. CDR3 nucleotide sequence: TGCGCCAGCAGCTTGGAAGGGTCGGGCACTGAAGCTTTCTTT.

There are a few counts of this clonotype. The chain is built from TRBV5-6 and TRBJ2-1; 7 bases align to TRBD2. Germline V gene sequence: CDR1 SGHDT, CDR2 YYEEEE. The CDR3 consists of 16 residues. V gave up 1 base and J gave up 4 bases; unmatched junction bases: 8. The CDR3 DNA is TGTGCCAGCAGCTTGTCCTGGGAGGGCCCTTACAATGAGCAGTTCTTC. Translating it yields CASSLSWEGPYNEQFF.

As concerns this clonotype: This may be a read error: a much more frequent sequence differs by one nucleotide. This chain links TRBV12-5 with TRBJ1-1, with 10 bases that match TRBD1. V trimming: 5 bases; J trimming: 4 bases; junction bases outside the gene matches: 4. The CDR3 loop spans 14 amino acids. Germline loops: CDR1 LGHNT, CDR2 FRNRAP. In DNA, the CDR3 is TGTGCTAGTGGTCTCGGACAGGGGGGCACTGAAGCTTTCTTT. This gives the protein CASGLGQGGTEAFF. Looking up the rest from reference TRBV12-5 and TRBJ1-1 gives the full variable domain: DARVTQTPRHKVTEMGQEVTMRCQPILGHNTVFWYRQTMMQGLELLAYFRNRAPLDDSGMPKDRFSAEMPDATLATLKIQPSEPRDSAVYFCASGLGQGGTEAFFGQGTRLTVV.

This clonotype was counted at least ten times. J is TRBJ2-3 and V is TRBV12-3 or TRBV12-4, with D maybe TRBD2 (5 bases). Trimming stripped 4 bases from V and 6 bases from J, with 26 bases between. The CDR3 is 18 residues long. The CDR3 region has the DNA TGTGCCAGCAGTTCGTATTTCCGGGGAACGGTTAATTTCGATACGCAGTATTTT. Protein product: CASSSYFRGTVNFDTQYF.

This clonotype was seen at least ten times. CDR3 amino acids: CASSKYQSNQPQHF. The CDR3 nucleotides are TGTGCCAGCAGCAAATACCAGAGCAATCAGCCCCAGCATTTT. This sequence joins TRBV6-1 and TRBJ1-5, with unresolved D. From germline, CDR1 is MNHNS and CDR2 SASEGT. The ends were cut back, 6 bases at V and 1 base at J, with 10 bases in the middle. The length of the CDR3 is 14 residues.

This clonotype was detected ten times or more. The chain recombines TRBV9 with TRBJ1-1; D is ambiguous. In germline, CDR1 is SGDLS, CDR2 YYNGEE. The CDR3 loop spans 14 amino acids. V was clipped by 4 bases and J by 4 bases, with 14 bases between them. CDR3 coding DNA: TGTGCCAGCAGCCCCCGAGTGTTCGGCACTGAAGCTTTCTTT. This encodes CASSPRVFGTEAFF.

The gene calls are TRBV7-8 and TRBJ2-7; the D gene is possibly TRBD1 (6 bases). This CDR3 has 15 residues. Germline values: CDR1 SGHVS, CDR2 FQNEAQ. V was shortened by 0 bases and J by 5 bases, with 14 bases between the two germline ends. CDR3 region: CASSLAGARGHEQYF. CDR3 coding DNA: TGTGCCAGCAGCTTAGCGGGGGCAAGAGGACACGAGCAGTACTTC.

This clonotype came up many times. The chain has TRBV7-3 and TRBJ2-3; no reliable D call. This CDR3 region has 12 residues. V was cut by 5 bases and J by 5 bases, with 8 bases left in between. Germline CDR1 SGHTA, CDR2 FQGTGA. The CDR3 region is CASSVDVDTQYF. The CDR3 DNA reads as TGTGCCAGCAGCGTTGATGTAGATACGCAGTATTTT.

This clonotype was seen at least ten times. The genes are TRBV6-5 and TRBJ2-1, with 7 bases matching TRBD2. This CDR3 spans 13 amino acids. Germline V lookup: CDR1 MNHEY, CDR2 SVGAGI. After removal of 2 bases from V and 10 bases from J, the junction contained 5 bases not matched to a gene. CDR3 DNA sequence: TGTGCCAGCAGTTACCCCGGGACTACGGAGCAGTTCTTC. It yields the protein CASSYPGTTEQFF.

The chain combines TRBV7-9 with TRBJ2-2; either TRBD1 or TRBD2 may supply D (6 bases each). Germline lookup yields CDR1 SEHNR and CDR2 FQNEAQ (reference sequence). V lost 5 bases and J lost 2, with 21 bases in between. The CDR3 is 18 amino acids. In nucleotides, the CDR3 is TGTGCCAGCAGCCCCTCGTGGGGAAGGGGGGCCAACACCGGGGAGCTGTTTTTT. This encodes CASSPSWGRGANTGELFF.

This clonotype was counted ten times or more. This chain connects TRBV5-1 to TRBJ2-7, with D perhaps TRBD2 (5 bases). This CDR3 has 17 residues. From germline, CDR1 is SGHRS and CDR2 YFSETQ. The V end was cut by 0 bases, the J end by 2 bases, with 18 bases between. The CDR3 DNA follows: TGCGCCAGCAGCTTGGCTATCGCCCGCCTGAGGGCCTACGAGCAGTACTTC. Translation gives CASSLAIARLRAYEQYF.

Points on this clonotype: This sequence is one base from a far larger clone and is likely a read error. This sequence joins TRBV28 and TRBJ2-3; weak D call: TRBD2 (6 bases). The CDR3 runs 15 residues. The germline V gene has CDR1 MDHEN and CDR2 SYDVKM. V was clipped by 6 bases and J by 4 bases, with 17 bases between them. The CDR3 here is CASRGAGGIADTQYF. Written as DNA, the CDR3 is TGTGCCAGCAGAGGGGCCGGAGGGATCGCAGATACGCAGTATTTT.

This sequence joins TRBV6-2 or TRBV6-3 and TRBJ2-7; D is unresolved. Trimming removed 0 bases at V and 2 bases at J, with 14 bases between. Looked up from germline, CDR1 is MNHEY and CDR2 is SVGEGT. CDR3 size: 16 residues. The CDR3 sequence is CASSYSYLPAAYEQYV. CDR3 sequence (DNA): TGTGCCAGCAGTTACTCGTATTTGCCCGCCGCCTACGAGCAGTACGTC.

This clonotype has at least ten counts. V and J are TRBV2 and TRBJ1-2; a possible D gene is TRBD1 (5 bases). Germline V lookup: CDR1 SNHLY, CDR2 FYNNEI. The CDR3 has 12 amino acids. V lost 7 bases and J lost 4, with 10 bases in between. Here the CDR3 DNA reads TGTGCCAGCAACCCGGGACTCTATGGCTACACCTTC. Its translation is CASNPGLYGYTF. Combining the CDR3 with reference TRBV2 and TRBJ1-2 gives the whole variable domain EPEVTQTPSHQVTQMGQEVILRCVPISNHLYFYWYRQILGQKVEFLVSFYNNEISEKSEIFDDQFSVERPDGSNFTLKIRSTKLEDSAMYFCASNPGLYGYTFGSGTRLTVV.

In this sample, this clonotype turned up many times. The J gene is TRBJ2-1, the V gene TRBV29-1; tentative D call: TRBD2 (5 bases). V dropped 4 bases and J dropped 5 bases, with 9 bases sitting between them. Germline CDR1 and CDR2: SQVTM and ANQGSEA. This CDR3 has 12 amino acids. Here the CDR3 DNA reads TGCAGCGTTGGCAGAGGGAACAATGAGCAGTTCTTC. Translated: CSVGRGNNEQFF.

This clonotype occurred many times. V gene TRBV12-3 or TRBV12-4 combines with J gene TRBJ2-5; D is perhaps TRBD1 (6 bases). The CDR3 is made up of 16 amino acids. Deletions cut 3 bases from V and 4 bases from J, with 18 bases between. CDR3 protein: CASSLDSARFRETQYF. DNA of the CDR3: TGTGCCAGCAGTTTGGACAGTGCCAGATTCCGAGAGACCCAGTACTTC.

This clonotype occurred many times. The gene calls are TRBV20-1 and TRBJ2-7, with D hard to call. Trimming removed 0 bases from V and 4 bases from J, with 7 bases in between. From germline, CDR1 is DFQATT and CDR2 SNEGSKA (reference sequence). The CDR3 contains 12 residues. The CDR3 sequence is CSARESVYEQYF. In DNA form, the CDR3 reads TGCAGTGCTAGAGAGTCGGTTTACGAGCAGTACTTC.

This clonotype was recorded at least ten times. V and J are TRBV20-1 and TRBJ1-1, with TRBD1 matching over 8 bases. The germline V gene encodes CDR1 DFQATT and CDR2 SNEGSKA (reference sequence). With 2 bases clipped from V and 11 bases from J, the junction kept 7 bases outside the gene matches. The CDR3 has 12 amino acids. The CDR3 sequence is CSARYPDRVAFF. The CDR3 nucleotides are TGCAGTGCTAGATATCCGGACAGGGTGGCTTTCTTT.

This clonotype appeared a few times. CDR3 loop: CASSRSRWGREGGEQFF. The CDR3 nucleotides are TGTGCCAGTAGCCGATCGAGGTGGGGGAGGGAGGGTGGTGAGCAGTTCTTC. The chain joins TRBV19 to TRBJ2-1, with TRBD2 identical over 7 bases. Germline CDR1 is LNHDA and CDR2 is SQIVND (reference sequence). V was clipped by 6 bases and J by 9 bases; unmatched bases: 20. The CDR3 covers 17 residues.

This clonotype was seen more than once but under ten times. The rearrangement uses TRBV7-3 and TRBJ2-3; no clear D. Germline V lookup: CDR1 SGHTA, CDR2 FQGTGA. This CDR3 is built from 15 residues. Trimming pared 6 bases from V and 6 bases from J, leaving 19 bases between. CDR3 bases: TGTGCCAGCAGTCAAGATAGGGCGACCGCTGATACGCAGTATTTT. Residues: CASSQDRATADTQYF.

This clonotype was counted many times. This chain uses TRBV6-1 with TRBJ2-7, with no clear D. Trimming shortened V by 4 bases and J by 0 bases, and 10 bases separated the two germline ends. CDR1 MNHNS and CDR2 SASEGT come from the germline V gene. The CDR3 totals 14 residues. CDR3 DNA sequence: TGTGCCAGCAGTGGAATCCTTAGCTCCTACGAGCAGTACTTC. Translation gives CASSGILSSYEQYF.

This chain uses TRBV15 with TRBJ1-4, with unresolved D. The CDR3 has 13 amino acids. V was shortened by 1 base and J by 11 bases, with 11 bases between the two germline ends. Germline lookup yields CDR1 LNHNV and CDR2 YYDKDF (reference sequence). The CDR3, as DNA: TGTGCCACCAGCAGAGCCCCGACGGCCAAACTGTTTTTT. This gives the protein CATSRAPTAKLFF.

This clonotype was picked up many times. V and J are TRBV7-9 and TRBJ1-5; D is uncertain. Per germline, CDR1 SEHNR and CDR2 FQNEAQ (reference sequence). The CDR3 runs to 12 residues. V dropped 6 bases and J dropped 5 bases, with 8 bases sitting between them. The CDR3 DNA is TGTGCCAGCAGTCGGGAGGATCAGCCCCAGCATTTT. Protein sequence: CASSREDQPQHF.

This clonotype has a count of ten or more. The CDR3 is CASSLKRGGRTRIDEQYF. Here the CDR3 DNA reads TGTGCCAGCAGCTTAAAACGGGGCGGGAGGACCCGGATCGACGAGCAGTACTTC. This chain uses TRBV7-9 with TRBJ2-7; 8 bases map to TRBD2. Germline V lookup: CDR1 SEHNR, CDR2 FQNEAQ (reference sequence). The length of the CDR3 is 18 residues. Trimming at V came to 2 bases and at J to 5 bases, leaving 17 bases not matched to a gene.

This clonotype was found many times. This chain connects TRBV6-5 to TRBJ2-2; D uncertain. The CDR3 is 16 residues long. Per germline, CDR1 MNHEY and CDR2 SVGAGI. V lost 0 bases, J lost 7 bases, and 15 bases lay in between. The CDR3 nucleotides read TGTGCCAGCAGTTACTCGATTCCAGTTGTGAGCGGGGAGCTGTTTTTT. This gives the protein CASSYSIPVVSGELFF.

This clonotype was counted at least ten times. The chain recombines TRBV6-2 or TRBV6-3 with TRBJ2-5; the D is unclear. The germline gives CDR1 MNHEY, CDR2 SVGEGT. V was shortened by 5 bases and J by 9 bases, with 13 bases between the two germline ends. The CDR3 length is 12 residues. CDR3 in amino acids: CASSVGIRPQYF. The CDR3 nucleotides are TGTGCCAGCAGTGTTGGGATCAGGCCCCAGTACTTC.

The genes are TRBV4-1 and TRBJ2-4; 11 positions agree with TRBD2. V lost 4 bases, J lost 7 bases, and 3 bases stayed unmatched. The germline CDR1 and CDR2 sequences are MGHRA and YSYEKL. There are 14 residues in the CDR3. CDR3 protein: CASSPLAGANIQYF. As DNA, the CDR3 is TGCGCCAGCAGCCCACTAGCGGGAGCCAACATTCAGTACTTC.